This TCR beta chain was profiled in a study of T cell responses to AZD1222 COVID-19 vaccine. The study's findings and limits: Spike was spanned by vaccine-associated CD4 TCRs, with dominance at 160-218 and 743-854. Targeting of unmutated variant regions was reportedly seen in nearly half of spike-specific TCRs. Just a handful of AZD1222 recipients tested seropositive at baseline. White British ancestry dominated among donors, who included more females, and clonal diversity was possibly underestimated.

Profiling relied on immunoSEQ multiplex PCR, and the TCRdb table lists in-frame clones only, not all of them. The sample yields about 160,000 clones, 92% seen once. CDR1 SNHLY and CDR2 FYNNEI come from the germline V gene. The CDR3 is 11 residues long. Trimming took 8 bases from V and 1 from J, leaving 5 bases between them. In regard to this clone: Antigen unknown.

The sequence was obtained from an adult in good health. The sequences come from peripheral blood, collected on day 0 of MenACWY control vaccination. This rearrangement joins TRBV2 to TRBJ1-1; D not certain. CDR3 DNA: TGTGCCAGCCCAGAGAACACTGAAGCTTTCTTT. Amino acid sequence: CASPENTEAFF.